This TCR beta chain was found in a study of T cells in Graves' hyperthyroidism and ophthalmopathy. Points from the study as a whole: Blood samples included most of the expanded thyroid clonotypes exceeding 0.001.

This clonotype was observed a handful of times. Its target is not known. Ophthalmopathy cases met thresholds of Clinical Activity Score at least 3, NOSPECS grade at least 4 and duration under 3 months. Uncontrolled infection, other autoimmune disease, pregnancy or lactation barred patients from enrollment. The diagnostic basis comprised clinical symptoms, serum thyroxine and TRAb, thyroid ultrasound and orbital computed tomography. Deletions cut 6 bases from V and 0 bases from J, with 5 bases between. This CDR3 contains 13 residues. Looked up from germline, CDR1 is LGHDT and CDR2 is YNNKEL (reference sequence). RNA transcripts yielded amplified TCR beta CDR3 regions. Carried out on the TCR CDR3, a first-round RT-PCR used the HTBI primer set. TCRdb called the multiplex PCR reads again in MiXCR, with one record for every CDR3 protein. Among about 480,000 distinct CDR3 sequences listed, roughly 23% were seen once.

The rearrangement links TRBV3-1 to TRBJ1-4; D uncertain. This TCR was sampled from a woman in her 70s with Graves' ophthalmopathy. The source material was blood. Here the CDR3 reads CASRISTNEKLFF. As DNA, the CDR3 is TGTGCCAGCAGGATCTCAACTAATGAAAAACTGTTTTTT.